The 21 T cell receptor beta chains below were found in one sample sequenced in a study of cytotoxic CD8 clonotypes in ibrutinib-treated CLL. Generated by immunoSEQ multiplex PCR, the TCRdb table keeps only in-frame clones and is missing some. The sample includes tens of thousands of clones, 70% to 90% of them seen just once. Here the sequenced sample was PBMCs, taken after 24 months of ibrutinib treatment. The receptors stem from a human donor with chronic lymphocytic leukemia.

V gene TRBV5-5 combines with J gene TRBJ2-1; a weak D match, TRBD1 (6 bases). Germline loops: CDR1 SGHKS, CDR2 YYEKEE (reference sequence). The CDR3 is 13 amino acids. Trimming shortened V by 4 bases and J by 8 bases, and 13 bases separated the two germline ends. The CDR3 region is CASSVQGDDEQFF. In DNA form, the CDR3 reads TGTGCCAGCAGCGTACAGGGCGACGATGAGCAGTTCTTC.

CDR3 amino acids: CASSSTGATIEQYF. The CDR3 DNA reads as TGTGCCAGCAGTTCCACGGGGGCTACCATCGAGCAGTACTTC. This chain joins TRBV28 and TRBJ2-7; D might be TRBD1 or TRBD2, each matching 6 bases. This CDR3 region has 14 residues. Germline V gives CDR1 MDHEN, CDR2 SYDVKM. V was cut by 4 bases and J by 6 bases, with 16 bases left in between. The complete variable domain, with remaining parts taken from reference TRBV28 and TRBJ2-7, reads DVKVTQSSRYLVKRTGEKVFLECVQDMDHENMFWYRQDPGLGLRLIYFSYDVKMKEKGDIPEGYSVSREKKERFSLILESASTNQTSMYLCASSSTGATIEQYFGPGTRLTVT.

This clone was recorded once. The CDR3 DNA follows: TGCGCCAGCAGCACCACAGGGCCATTGGCGGCTAGCGGGACCGGGGAGCTGTTTTTT. Encoded protein: CASSTTGPLAASGTGELFF. The chain joins TRBV5-1 to TRBJ2-2; TRBD2 agrees at 8 bases. Looked up from germline, CDR1 is SGHRS and CDR2 is YFSETQ. V shed 4 bases, J shed 5 bases, and the junction held 19 bases outside the gene matches. This CDR3 has 19 residues.

The J gene is TRBJ1-1, the V gene TRBV7-3; 10 nucleotides agree with TRBD1. The CDR3 has 15 amino acids. The germline gives CDR1 SGHTA, CDR2 FQGTGA. With 0 bases clipped from V and 5 bases from J, the junction kept 3 bases outside the gene matches. The CDR3 region is CASSLTGGQGTEAFF. The CDR3 nucleotides are TGTGCCAGCAGCTTAACTGGGGGACAGGGGACTGAAGCTTTCTTT.

The CDR3, as DNA: TGTGCCAGTAGTCAACCGGGCGAAAAAACAGATACGCAGTATTTT. It codes for CASSQPGEKTDTQYF. The genes are TRBV19 and TRBJ2-3; D unclear. V dropped 5 bases and J dropped 3 bases, with 15 bases sitting between them. The CDR3 has 15 amino acids. CDR1 and CDR2 (germline): LNHDA, SQIVND (reference sequence).

The chain recombines TRBV5-1 with TRBJ2-7, with TRBD1 identical over 9 bases. The germline V gene encodes CDR1 SGHRS and CDR2 YFSETQ. The CDR3 is made up of 16 amino acids. Trimming at V came to 0 bases and at J to 3 bases, leaving 7 bases not matched to a gene. As DNA, the CDR3 is TGCGCCAGCAGCTTGGCGGCACAGGGGGCCCACTACGAGCAGTACTTC. It translates to CASSLAAQGAHYEQYF.

The gene calls are TRBV11-2 and TRBJ2-4; 8 nucleotides match TRBD2. Trimming at V came to 2 bases and at J to 3 bases, leaving 15 bases not matched to a gene. CDR1 and CDR2 (germline): SGHAT, FQNNGV. The CDR3 has 19 amino acids. CDR3 coding DNA: TGTGCCAGCAGCTTATTTTCGGGAGGGGCTCTTCCGGACAAAAACATTCAGTACTTC. Amino acid sequence: CASSLFSGGALPDKNIQYF.

The CDR3 sequence: CASSYRQNQPQHF. The CDR3, as DNA: TGTGCCAGCAGTTACCGACAGAATCAGCCCCAGCATTTT. The genes are TRBV6-5 and TRBJ1-5, with D possibly TRBD1 on 5 matching bases. CDR1 and CDR2 from the germline V gene are MNHEY and SVGAGI. The CDR3 is 13 residues long. With 2 bases removed from V and 4 bases from J, the gap between germline ends came to 6 bases.

The chain couples TRBV7-3 to TRBJ2-7; TRBD2 agrees at 9 bases. The CDR3 contains 13 residues. J was trimmed by 4 bases and V by 3 bases; bases with no gene match: 1. Germline-derived CDR1 and CDR2 are SGHTA and FQGTGA. The CDR3 protein is CASSLGLAYEQYF. The DNA of the CDR3 is TGTGCCAGCAGCTTGGGACTAGCATACGAGCAGTACTTC.

This clone has a handful of counts. V and J are TRBV6-5 and TRBJ2-5, with no clear D. V was trimmed by 2 bases and J by 4 bases, leaving 14 bases between them. This CDR3 contains 15 residues. Germline assignment: CDR1 MNHEY and CDR2 SVGAGI. CDR3 region: CASSYPRTSSETQYF. CDR3 bases: TGTGCCAGCAGTTACCCACGGACCAGTTCAGAGACCCAGTACTTC.

This chain links TRBV5-1 with TRBJ2-5; 12 bases match TRBD2. The CDR3 loop spans 15 amino acids. Looked up from germline, CDR1 is SGHRS and CDR2 is YFSETQ. V trimming: 4 bases; J trimming: 5 bases; junction bases outside the gene matches: 6. This CDR3 is CASSLLAGGGETQYF. The CDR3 DNA is TGCGCCAGCAGCCTACTAGCGGGAGGCGGGGAGACCCAGTACTTC.

Only a few counts were recorded for this clone. The chain has TRBV7-3 and TRBJ2-2, with 9 bases matching TRBD2. Germline V CDR1 and CDR2: SGHTA, FQGTGA. After removal of 5 bases from V and 8 bases from J, the junction contained 6 bases not matched to a gene. The CDR3 is 14 amino acids. This CDR3 is CASSLGLAAGELFF. CDR3 in DNA: TGTGCCAGCAGCCTGGGACTAGCCGCGGGGGAGCTGTTTTTT.

J is TRBJ2-6 and V is TRBV11-2; D not resolved. The CDR3 is 14 residues long. V lost 2 bases, J lost 1 base, and 3 bases lay in between. Germline CDR1 reads SGHAT; CDR2 reads FQNNGV. Here the CDR3 reads CASSLWSGANVLTF. The CDR3 bases are TGTGCCAGCAGCTTATGGTCTGGGGCCAACGTCCTGACTTTC.

This clone is a singleton in its sample. The chain couples TRBV28 to TRBJ2-7; TRBD1 matches 10 bases. The CDR3 loop spans 14 amino acids. Looked up from germline, CDR1 is MDHEN and CDR2 is SYDVKM. J gave up 0 bases and V 9 bases, and 5 bases lay outside the gene matches. The CDR3 nucleotides read TGTGCCAGTTGGGGACAGGGGCCCTCCTACGAGCAGTACTTC. Translating gives CASWGQGPSYEQYF.

The genes are TRBV7-2 and TRBJ1-6, with D possibly TRBD1 on 5 matching bases. Trimming stripped 3 bases from V and 14 bases from J, with 8 bases between. CDR3 size: 11 residues. Germline CDR1 SGHTA, CDR2 FQGNSA. The CDR3 DNA sequence: TGTGCCAGCAGCTTGGGGCAAACCCTCCACTTT. Translated: CASSLGQTLHF.

The J gene is TRBJ2-7, the V gene TRBV27; TRBD1 matches at 10 bases. V lost 6 bases and J lost 2; bases outside the gene matches: 7. CDR1 and CDR2 (germline): MNHEY, SMNVEV (reference sequence). CDR3 length: 15 residues. The CDR3 DNA reads TGTGCCAGCAGCCCAGGGACAGGGGAACCCTACGAGCAGTACTTC. Amino acids: CASSPGTGEPYEQYF.

This clone was picked up many times. The chain has TRBV11-2 and TRBJ2-7; 8 bases align to TRBD2. Germline V lookup: CDR1 SGHAT, CDR2 FQNNGV. The CDR3 extends over 15 amino acids. The trim removed 5 bases at V and 4 bases at J, leaving 10 bases unmatched. Written as DNA, the CDR3 is TGTGCCAGCAGCCGGGGGGGATCCAGTTCTTACGAGCAGTACTTC. Translated: CASSRGGSSSYEQYF.

This sequence joins TRBV18 and TRBJ2-7; perhaps TRBD1 as D (6 bases). V was clipped by 6 bases and J by 5 bases, with 14 bases between them. The CDR3 length is 13 residues. Germline CDR1 is KGHSH and CDR2 is LQKENI. CDR3 region: CASSGTRANEQYF. CDR3 sequence (DNA): TGTGCCAGCTCCGGGACACGTGCTAACGAGCAGTACTTC.

V is TRBV5-4 and J is TRBJ2-1; D is possibly TRBD1 (5 bases). V was pared by 0 bases and J by 9 bases, with 19 bases between. The CDR3 has 16 amino acids. CDR1 is SGHNT, CDR2 YYREEE, per germline (reference sequence). CDR3 residues: CASSLEMVSSGREQFF. In DNA form, the CDR3 reads TGTGCCAGCAGCTTGGAAATGGTTTCATCAGGGCGTGAGCAGTTCTTC. The full variable domain, completed using reference TRBV5-4 and TRBJ2-1, is ETGVTQSPTHLIKTRGQQVTLRCSSQSGHNTVSWYQQALGQGPQFIFQYYREEENGRGNFPPRFSGLQFPNYSSELNVNALELDDSALYLCASSLEMVSSGREQFFGPGTRLTVL.

V usage is TRBV28 and J usage is TRBJ2-7; 11 nucleotides line up with TRBD2. The CDR3 covers 14 residues. V was pared by 10 bases and J by 3 bases, with 8 bases of the junction left unmatched. Germline lookup yields CDR1 MDHEN and CDR2 SYDVKM. CDR3 loop: CATLRLAGYYEQYF. The CDR3 nucleotides read TGTGCCACCCTAAGACTAGCGGGATACTACGAGCAGTACTTC.

This chain joins TRBV7-2 and TRBJ1-3, with D uncertain. Trimming pared 1 base from V and 0 bases from J, leaving 10 bases between. The CDR3 spans 16 residues. CDR1 is SGHTA and CDR2 is FQGNSA in the germline V gene. CDR3 region: CASSLGSRTSGNTIYF. CDR3 nucleotides: TGTGCCAGCAGCTTAGGAAGCAGGACCTCTGGAAACACCATATATTTT.